The 9 T cell receptor beta chains reported below all come from one sample, sequenced in a study of blood T cell repertoires in COVID-19. TCRdb keeps only in-frame clones here, not all; method: immunoSEQ multiplex PCR. Among approximately 93,000 clones, around 89% were seen once, and the ten largest hold under 0.6%. Sequenced sample: peripheral blood. These TCRs come from a man in his 60s with acute or convalescent COVID-19.

The chain recombines TRBV7-2 with TRBJ2-5; D is possibly TRBD2 (5 bases). The length of the CDR3 is 13 residues. CDR1 SGHTA and CDR2 FQGNSA come from the germline V gene. Trimming removed 1 base from V and 7 bases from J, with 10 bases in between. The chain's CDR3 is CASSLGLAGTQYF. The CDR3 bases are TGTGCCAGCAGCTTAGGCCTAGCTGGGACCCAGTACTTC.

The chain has TRBV15 and TRBJ2-3, with 10 bases identical to TRBD1. Looked up from germline, CDR1 is LNHNV and CDR2 is YYDKDF (reference sequence). Losses at the gene ends were 4 bases for V and 4 bases for J; bases not matched to a gene: 8. This CDR3 has 16 residues. For the CDR3, the DNA is TGTGCCACCAGCAAGCCGGGACAGGGGAGTGCAGATACGCAGTATTTT. Translating it yields CATSKPGQGSADTQYF.

The gene calls are TRBV7-8 and TRBJ2-7; TRBD1 might be the D (6 bases). Germline V CDR1 and CDR2: SGHVS, FQNEAQ. V was pared by 0 bases and J by 0 bases, with 9 bases between. CDR3 length: 15 residues. Here the CDR3 reads CASSLAGASSYEQYF. The CDR3 nucleotides read TGTGCCAGCAGCTTAGCGGGGGCCAGCTCCTACGAGCAGTACTTC.

J is TRBJ1-2 and V is TRBV24-1, with TRBD1 as a possible D gene (6 bases). The CDR3 is 13 residues long. Trimming shortened V by 7 bases and J by 2 bases, and 10 bases separated the two germline ends. Germline CDR1 and CDR2: KGHDR and SFDVKD. CDR3 region: CATSWGQNYGYTF. Here the CDR3 DNA reads TGTGCCACCAGCTGGGGACAAAACTATGGCTACACCTTC.

The chain links TRBV21-1 to TRBJ2-7; the tabulated D call, TRBD1, remains unverified against the DNA. TRBV21-1 is designated a pseudogene. CDR3 size: 16 residues. CDR3 amino acids: CASSKTRDRGLNEQYF. CDR3 bases: TGTGCCAGCAGCAAAACGCGGGACAGGGGGCTAAACGAGCAGTACTTC.

J is TRBJ1-6 and V is TRBV27; 7 nucleotides match TRBD1. CDR1 and CDR2 from the germline V gene are MNHEY and SMNVEV (reference sequence). V lost 8 bases, J lost 9 bases, and 7 bases stayed unmatched. This CDR3 is 13 amino acids long. CDR3: CASRRQGSSPLHF. The CDR3 DNA sequence: TGTGCCAGCCGACGACAGGGTTCTTCACCCCTCCACTTT.

The chain couples TRBV27 to TRBJ2-1; 9 nucleotides align to TRBD2. J was trimmed by 4 bases and V by 3 bases; bases with no gene match: 10. Germline V gene data show CDR1 as MNHEY and CDR2 as SMNVEV (reference sequence). This CDR3 has 17 amino acids. CDR3 coding DNA: TGTGCCAGCAGTTTGGGGCGGGAGGGCGGTAGATACAATGAGCAGTTCTTC. Protein sequence: CASSLGREGGRYNEQFF.

Points on this clone: Other nucleotide sequences from this sample produce the same CDR3. The chain employs TRBV11-2 and TRBJ1-2; a possible D gene is TRBD1 (5 bases). This CDR3 has 13 residues. Germline CDR1 and CDR2: SGHAT and FQNNGV. V was clipped by 1 base and J by 8 bases, with 11 bases between them. The CDR3 DNA reads TGTGCCAGCAGCTTAGCGGCAGGGAACGGCTACACCTTC. Its protein is CASSLAAGNGYTF.

The J gene is TRBJ1-1, the V gene TRBV5-4; 10 bases map to TRBD1. The CDR3 extends over 14 amino acids. Germline CDR1 SGHNT, CDR2 YYREEE (reference sequence). The V segment lost 5 bases and the J segment 9 bases; nucleotides outside the gene matches: 10. The CDR3 region is CASSLPGTGEKAFF. Here the CDR3 DNA reads TGTGCCAGCAGTCTTCCCGGGACAGGGGAAAAAGCTTTCTTT.